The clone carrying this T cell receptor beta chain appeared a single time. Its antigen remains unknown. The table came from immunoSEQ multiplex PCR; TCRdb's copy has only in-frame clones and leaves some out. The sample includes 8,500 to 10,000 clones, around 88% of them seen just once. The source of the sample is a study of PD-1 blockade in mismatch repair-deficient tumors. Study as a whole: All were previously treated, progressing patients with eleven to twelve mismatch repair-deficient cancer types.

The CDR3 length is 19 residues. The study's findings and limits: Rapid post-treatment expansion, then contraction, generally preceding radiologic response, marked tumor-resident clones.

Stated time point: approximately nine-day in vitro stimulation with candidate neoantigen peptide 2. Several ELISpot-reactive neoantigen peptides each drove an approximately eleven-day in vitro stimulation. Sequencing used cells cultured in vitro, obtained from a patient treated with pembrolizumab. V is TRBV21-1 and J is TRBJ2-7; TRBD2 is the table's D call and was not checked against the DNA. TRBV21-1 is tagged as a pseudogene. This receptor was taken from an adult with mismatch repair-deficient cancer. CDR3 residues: CASSSILKFLGRDNYEQYF. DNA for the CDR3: TGTGCCAGCAGCTCGATTCTGAAGTTCCTCGGGCGGGATAACTACGAGCAGTACTTC.